This T cell receptor (beta chain) was retrieved from a study of vaccination effects on CD4 cells after COVID-19. The study, taken as a whole, reports: Convalescent post-vaccine spike-reactive clones were mostly newly vaccine-induced. The study, lacking early post-infection timepoints, had few convalescent patients.

CD4+ T cells specific for antigen were expanded with viral peptide pools by the ViraFEST assay before sequencing. Culture proceeded for 10 days, and CD4+ T cells were then isolated. According to PCR results, the person was infected with SARS-CoV-2 between March and December 2020. Over 1.5 million PBMC per well were cultured with approximately 9 IU/ml IL-2 and 7.5 to 10 ug/ml peptides. Cells had half their medium changed to IL-2 medium on days 3 and 7. Data came from immunoSEQ multiplex PCR; TCRdb stores just in-frame clones and leaves some out. The sample includes some 24,000 clones, 76% of them seen just once. As concerns this clone: Antigen specificity is unknown.

CDR1 LGHDT and CDR2 YNNKEL come from the germline V gene (reference sequence). CDR3 length: 17 residues. The trim removed 0 bases at V and 6 bases at J, leaving 11 bases unmatched. The receptor was isolated from a human donor who had a prior SARS-CoV-2 infection. The rearrangement links TRBV3-1 (or the pseudogene TRBV3-2) to TRBJ2-5; 9 bases are a match to TRBD2. The material was CD4+ T cells from PBMCs cultured with SARS-CoV-2 spike peptides, obtained before COVID-19 vaccination. The CDR3 DNA sequence: TGTGCCAGCAGCCAAGATTGGTCAGCGGGGGGATCGAAGACCCAGTACTTC. This sequence encodes CASSQDWSAGGSKTQYF.